These 25 T cell receptor beta chains originate from one sample sequenced in a study of early T cells in non-severe SARS-CoV-2 infection. TCRdb called the 5' RACE reads again in MiXCR, with one record for every CDR3 protein. This sample carries roughly 83,000 distinct CDR3 sequences, about 12% of them seen once, and the ten largest clones take about 4.4%. The input for sequencing was whole blood, taken at baseline. The source of these receptors is an adult who was a healthcare worker with PCR-confirmed SARS-CoV-2 infection or an uninfected control (not recorded which).

The CDR3, as DNA: TGTGCCAGAAGCTTGGGCAACCGTTCACCCCTCCACTTT. Translating gives CARSLGNRSPLHF. The chain uses TRBV5-3 and TRBJ1-6, with unresolved D. TRBV5-3 is treated as an ORF (open reading frame) with a function not yet certain. CDR3 length equals 13 residues. Trimming stripped 0 bases from V and 9 bases from J, with 7 bases between.

This clonotype was seen repeatedly, ten times or more. The chain is built from TRBV6-5 and TRBJ2-2; 7 positions agree with TRBD1. The V gene's germline CDR1 is MNHEY and CDR2 SVGAGI. CDR3 length equals 15 residues. V dropped 6 bases and J dropped 0; count of bases not matched to a gene: 4. The CDR3 DNA reads TGTGCCAGCAGCGCCGGGACAGCGAACACCGGGGAGCTGTTTTTT. Amino acids: CASSAGTANTGELFF.

This clonotype appeared a few times. The junction shows a germline mismatch at one end, possibly a read error. The chain has TRBV7-7 and TRBJ2-3, with a weak D call TRBD2 (5 bases). CDR1 SSHAT and CDR2 FNYEAQ come from the germline V gene (reference sequence). The length of the CDR3 is 12 residues. This CDR3 reads CASSSPGDTQYF. CDR3 DNA sequence: TGTGCTAGCAGCTCCCCGGGGGATACGCAGTATTTT.

This clonotype has more than one count but fewer than ten. This sequence joins TRBV12-3 or TRBV12-4 and TRBJ1-3; 10 nucleotides match TRBD1. There are 16 residues in the CDR3. V lost 6 bases and J lost 0; bases outside the gene matches: 5. This CDR3 is CASSPRDRGSGNTIYF. DNA for the CDR3: TGTGCCAGCAGCCCCCGGGACAGGGGCTCTGGAAACACCATATATTTT.

This clonotype came up a few times. V and J are TRBV7-8 and TRBJ1-5; possible D gene TRBD1, 5 bases. The V end lost 5 bases, the J end lost 7 bases, and 12 bases lay between the germline ends. The germline V gene has CDR1 SGHVS and CDR2 FQNEAQ. This CDR3 has 13 amino acids. CDR3 sequence (DNA): TGTGCCAGCAGCCAAGAGGGGTGGCAGCCCCAGCATTTT. This encodes CASSQEGWQPQHF.

This clonotype was detected ten times or more. This chain connects TRBV7-9 to TRBJ1-6, with D perhaps matching TRBD1 (5 bases). Trimming removed 4 bases at V and 8 bases at J, with 12 bases between. CDR1 SEHNR and CDR2 FQNEAQ come from the germline V gene (reference sequence). CDR3 length: 14 residues. CDR3: CASSWQGWDSPLHF. As DNA, the CDR3 is TGTGCCAGCAGCTGGCAGGGTTGGGATTCACCCCTCCACTTT.

This clonotype was counted a few times. The CDR3 loop is CAWKGERNYGYTF. The CDR3, as DNA: TGTGCCTGGAAGGGAGAGAGAAACTATGGCTACACCTTC. V is TRBV30 and J is TRBJ1-2; D is unclear. CDR3 length equals 13 residues. Germline values: CDR1 GTSNPN, CDR2 SVGIG (reference sequence). V lost 4 bases, J lost 2 bases, and 11 bases lay in between.

This clonotype has more than one count but fewer than ten. J is TRBJ1-1 and V is TRBV5-4, with no clear D. The CDR3 sequence is 15 residues long. Germline CDR1 SGHNT, CDR2 YYREEE (reference sequence). Trimming took 0 bases from V and 2 from J, leaving 11 bases between them. The CDR3 region is CASSLAPLPNTEAFF. CDR3 nucleotides: TGTGCCAGCAGCTTGGCACCCCTTCCAAACACTGAAGCTTTCTTT.

The chain uses TRBV12-3 or TRBV12-4 and TRBJ1-1, with 9 nucleotides matching TRBD1. The CDR3 has 15 residues. The J segment lost 5 bases and the V segment lost 1 base, leaving 5 bases of the junction unmatched. CDR3 loop: CASSLGGQGLTEAFF. The CDR3 nucleotides are TGTGCCAGCAGTTTAGGGGGACAGGGCTTAACTGAAGCTTTCTTT.

This chain uses TRBV15 with TRBJ1-5; D call uncertain. Trimming pared 6 bases from V and 2 bases from J, leaving 11 bases between. From germline, CDR1 is LNHNV and CDR2 YYDKDF (reference sequence). The CDR3 has 14 residues. The CDR3 nucleotides are TGTGCCACCAGACGGATCCAGGGCAATCAGCCCCAGCATTTT. As protein: CATRRIQGNQPQHF.

This clonotype was seen more than once but under ten times. The rearrangement joins TRBV11-1 to TRBJ2-7, with 7 positions matching TRBD1. Germline trimming cut 6 bases from V and 5 bases from J; bases unmatched to any gene: 7. The CDR3 is made up of 13 amino acids. Germline-derived CDR1 and CDR2 are SGHAT and FQDESV (reference sequence). The CDR3 region has the DNA TGTGCCAGCAGAATGACAGGGTTGGACGAGCAGTACTTC. Translating it yields CASRMTGLDEQYF. Complete variable domain (other parts from reference TRBV11-1 and TRBJ2-7): EAEVAQSPRYKITEKSQAVAFWCDPISGHATLYWYRQILGQGPELLVQFQDESVVDDSQLPKDRFSAERLKGVDSTLKIQPAELGDSAMYLCASRMTGLDEQYFGPGTRLTVT.

This clonotype was picked up a small number of times. The chain couples TRBV27 to TRBJ2-5, with D tentatively TRBD2 (5 bases). Germline V gene lookup returns CDR1 MNHEY and CDR2 SMNVEV (reference sequence). CDR3 length: 15 amino acids. The V gene lost 4 bases and the J gene lost 5 bases, with 17 bases spanning the gap. The CDR3 region has the DNA TGTGCCAGCAGTTCCGGAGGAAGGGTGGGGGAGACCCAGTACTTC. Encoded protein: CASSSGGRVGETQYF.

This clonotype was observed a few times. This rearrangement joins TRBV7-9 to TRBJ1-2; the match to TRBD1 covers 9 bases. The CDR3 is made up of 14 amino acids. Germline V CDR1 and CDR2: SEHNR, FQNEAQ (reference sequence). V shed 6 bases and J 7 bases; nucleotides not matched to a gene: 9. As DNA, the CDR3 is TGTGCCAGCAGTCCGGGACAGGGAGTGGGTGGCTACACCTTC. Residues: CASSPGQGVGGYTF.

The genes are TRBV20-1 and TRBJ2-3, with 13 positions matching TRBD2. V lost 5 bases, J lost 4 bases, and 9 bases stayed unmatched. This CDR3 is 16 amino acids long. The germline V gene encodes CDR1 DFQATT and CDR2 SNEGSKA (reference sequence). CDR3 sequence reads: CSAFRTSGSLADTQYF. CDR3 in DNA: TGCAGTGCTTTTAGGACTAGCGGGAGTCTCGCAGATACGCAGTATTTT.

V usage is TRBV20-1 and J usage is TRBJ2-5; 9 bases match TRBD2. After removal of 0 bases from V and 0 bases from J, the junction contained 11 bases not matched to a gene. CDR3 length equals 18 residues. CDR1 and CDR2 (germline): DFQATT, SNEGSKA (reference sequence). DNA for the CDR3: TGCAGTGCTAGAGAGGAGTGGGCTAGCGGGGCGTACCAAGAGACCCAGTACTTC. Translated, it gives CSAREEWASGAYQETQYF.

This clonotype was counted only a few times. V and J are TRBV18 and TRBJ2-2; no definite D call. This CDR3 comprises 13 residues. Germline loops: CDR1 KGHSH, CDR2 LQKENI. V was clipped by 3 bases and J by 6 bases, with 8 bases between them. This CDR3 reads CASSPRAPGELFF. The DNA for the CDR3 is TGTGCCAGCTCACCTAGGGCACCCGGGGAGCTGTTTTTT.

This clonotype has more than one count but fewer than ten. The chain recombines TRBV6-1 with TRBJ1-4; D is perhaps TRBD1 (5 bases). The CDR3 contains 17 residues. Germline lookup yields CDR1 MNHNS and CDR2 SASEGT. The V end lost 2 bases, the J end lost 8 bases, and 21 bases lay between the germline ends. CDR3 residues: CASSEWGVGDLWEKLFF. As DNA, the CDR3 is TGTGCCAGCAGTGAATGGGGAGTGGGGGACCTTTGGGAAAAACTGTTTTTT.

In its sample, this clonotype was seen a few times. This chain links TRBV18 with TRBJ2-5, with unresolved D. The V gene lost 5 bases and the J gene lost 2 bases, with 18 bases spanning the gap. CDR1 and CDR2 (germline): KGHSH, LQKENI. CDR3 length: 16 residues. The DNA of the CDR3 is TGTGCCAGCTCAGCTAACTCAGTAGGTCGGCAAGAGACCCAGTACTTC. The encoded protein is CASSANSVGRQETQYF.

This clonotype was seen repeatedly, ten times or more. The J gene is TRBJ1-5, the V gene TRBV30; D may be TRBD1 (5 bases). Germline values: CDR1 GTSNPN, CDR2 SVGIG (reference sequence). Trimming removed 1 base at V and 5 bases at J, with 9 bases between. The CDR3 spans 13 residues. CDR3 region: CAWSGQGDQPQHF. Written as DNA, the CDR3 is TGTGCCTGGAGTGGGCAGGGCGATCAGCCCCAGCATTTT.

Only a few counts were recorded for this clonotype. The chain links TRBV12-3 or TRBV12-4 to TRBJ2-4, with a possible D match to TRBD2 (7 bases). The V and J ends lost 6 bases and 0 bases respectively, with 21 bases between them. The CDR3 sequence is 18 residues long. The CDR3 sequence: CASSPPRGGILAKNIQYF. CDR3 sequence (DNA): TGTGCCAGCAGCCCACCGAGGGGGGGTATCTTAGCCAAAAACATTCAGTACTTC.

This clonotype appeared a few times. This chain uses TRBV6-5 with TRBJ1-1, with unresolved D. Germline V CDR1 and CDR2: MNHEY, SVGAGI. V lost 6 bases, J lost 1 base, and 9 bases lay in between. The CDR3 extends over 13 amino acids. The CDR3 reads CASSRGRNTEAFF. DNA for the CDR3: TGTGCCAGCAGCCGCGGACGGAACACTGAAGCTTTCTTT.

With regard to this clonotype: This clone may be a read error of a much larger clone one base away. The missing conserved phenylalanine or tryptophan at the end of this CDR3 makes a read error likely. This chain links TRBV28 with TRBJ2-5; D is perhaps TRBD2 (6 bases). This CDR3 spans 16 amino acids. The V end lost 5 bases, the J end lost 4 bases, and 20 bases lay between the germline ends. Germline CDR1 MDHEN, CDR2 SYDVKM. The CDR3 loop is CASSDRDSQFGETQYY. The CDR3 DNA is TGTGCCAGCAGTGACCGGGACTCACAGTTTGGAGAGACCCAGTACTAC.

This clonotype turned up a few times. The rearrangement joins TRBV29-1 to TRBJ1-2; the D gene is possibly TRBD1 (6 bases). This CDR3 has 13 amino acids. Deletions cut 2 bases from V and 4 bases from J, with 11 bases between. Per germline, CDR1 SQVTM and CDR2 ANQGSEA. CDR3: CSVEPGAGYGYTF. The CDR3 DNA reads TGCAGCGTTGAACCAGGGGCAGGCTATGGCTACACCTTC.

This chain links TRBV29-1 with TRBJ2-1, with D maybe TRBD2 (5 bases). The CDR3 extends over 17 amino acids. CDR1 and CDR2 from the germline V gene are SQVTM and ANQGSEA. The V end was cut by 0 bases, the J end by 0 bases, with 15 bases between. CDR3 amino acids: CSVEDRGLAASYNEQFF. CDR3 DNA sequence: TGCAGCGTTGAAGATCGCGGGCTAGCAGCCTCCTACAATGAGCAGTTCTTC.

This clonotype was seen at least ten times. V usage is TRBV29-1 and J usage is TRBJ1-2, with TRBD1 matching over 7 bases. This CDR3 has 13 residues. The germline gives CDR1 SQVTM, CDR2 ANQGSEA. V lost 7 bases to trimming and J lost 4 bases; unmatched junction nucleotides: 9. The CDR3: CSGRGGDPYGYTF. The CDR3 DNA follows: TGCAGCGGTAGAGGGGGCGACCCCTATGGCTACACCTTC.